This T cell receptor beta chain is from a study of identical twins. TCRdb re-analysed the 5' RACE reads in MiXCR, keeping a single row per CDR3 protein. The sample shows approximately 600,000 distinct CDR3 sequences, more than 9% of them seen only once. The CDR3 totals 12 residues. The germline V and J ends were trimmed by 1 base and 0 bases, with 3 bases remaining between them. Germline CDR1 DFQATT, CDR2 SNEGSKA (reference sequence). In its sample, this clonotype was seen many times. These data were also filed under a second study, of yellow fever vaccine responses in identical twins. This second study says: Reportedly, twins' vaccine T cell responses looked partly convergent and partly personalized.

This clonotype originated in a woman between 18 and 29 years old in good health. The material sequenced was PBMCs. The chain carries TRBV20-1 and TRBJ2-5, with no clear D. The CDR3 protein is CSARGNQETQYF. As DNA, the CDR3 is TGCAGTGCTAGAGGCAACCAAGAGACCCAGTACTTC.